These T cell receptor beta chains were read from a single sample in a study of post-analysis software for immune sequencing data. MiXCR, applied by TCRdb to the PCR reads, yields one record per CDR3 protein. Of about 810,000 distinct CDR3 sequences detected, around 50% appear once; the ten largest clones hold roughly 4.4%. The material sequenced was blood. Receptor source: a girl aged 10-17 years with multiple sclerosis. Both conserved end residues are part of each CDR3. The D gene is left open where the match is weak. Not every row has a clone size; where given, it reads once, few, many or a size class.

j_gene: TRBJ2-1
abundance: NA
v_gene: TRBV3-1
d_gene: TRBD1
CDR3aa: CASSQDRSSYNEQFF
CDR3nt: TGTGCCAGCAGCCAGGACAGGAGCTCCTACAATGAGCAGTTCTTC

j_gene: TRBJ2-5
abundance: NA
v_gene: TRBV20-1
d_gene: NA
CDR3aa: CSASGSRGKQYF
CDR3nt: TGCAGTGCTAGCGGGAGTAGAGGGAAGCAGTACTTC

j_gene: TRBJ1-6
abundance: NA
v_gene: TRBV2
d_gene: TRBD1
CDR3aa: CASSTTGGRDSPLHF
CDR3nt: TGTGCCAGCAGTACGACAGGGGGCAGGGATTCACCCCTCCACTTT

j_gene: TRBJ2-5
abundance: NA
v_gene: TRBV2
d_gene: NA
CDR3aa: CASIRQKETQYF
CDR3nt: TGTGCCAGCATTCGACAGAAAGAGACCCAGTACTTC

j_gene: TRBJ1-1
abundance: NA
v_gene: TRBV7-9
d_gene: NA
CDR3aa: CASSPARATEAFF
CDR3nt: TGTGCCAGCTCACCAGCAAGGGCCACTGAAGCTTTCTTT

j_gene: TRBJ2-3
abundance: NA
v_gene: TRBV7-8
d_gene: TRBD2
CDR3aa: CASSLGYWASGESGTDTQYF
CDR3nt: TGTGCCAGCAGCTTAGGGTATTGGGCTAGCGGGGAGTCGGGCACAGATACGCAGTATTTT

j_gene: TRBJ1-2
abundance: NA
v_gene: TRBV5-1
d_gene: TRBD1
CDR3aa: CASSPDIAGGNYGYTF
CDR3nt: TGCGCCAGCAGCCCCGACATCGCAGGGGGCAACTATGGCTACACCTTC

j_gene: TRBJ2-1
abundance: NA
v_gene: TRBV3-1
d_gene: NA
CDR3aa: CASSQDQRYNEQFF
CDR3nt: TGTGCCAGCAGCCAAGATCAGCGGTACAATGAGCAGTTCTTC

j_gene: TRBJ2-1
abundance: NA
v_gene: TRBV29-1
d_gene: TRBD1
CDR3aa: CSVWTGGIYEQFF
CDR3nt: TGCAGCGTTTGGACAGGGGGTATTTATGAGCAGTTCTTC

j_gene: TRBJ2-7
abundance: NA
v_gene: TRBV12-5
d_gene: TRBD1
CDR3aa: CASGLTQGQIYEQYF
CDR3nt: TGTGCTAGTGGTTTGACCCAGGGACAGATCTACGAGCAGTACTTC

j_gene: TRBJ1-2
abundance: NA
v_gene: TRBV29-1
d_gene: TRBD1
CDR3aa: CSVDPLSGQGEGYTF
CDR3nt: TGCAGCGTTGACCCCCTCTCTGGACAGGGGGAAGGCTACACCTTC

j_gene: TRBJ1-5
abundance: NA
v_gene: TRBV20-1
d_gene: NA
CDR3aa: CSAGNQGGQPQHF
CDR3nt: TGCAGTGCTGGAAACCAAGGCGGTCAGCCCCAGCATTTT

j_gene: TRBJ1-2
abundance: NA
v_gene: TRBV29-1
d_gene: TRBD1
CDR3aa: CSVEEGTGGIYGYTF
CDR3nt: TGCAGCGTTGAAGAGGGGACAGGGGGTATTTATGGCTACACCTTC

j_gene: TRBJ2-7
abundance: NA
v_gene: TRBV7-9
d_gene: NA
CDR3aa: CARSPLGRGFSSYEQYF
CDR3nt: TGTGCCCGCAGCCCGCTTGGCAGGGGCTTTTCTTCCTACGAGCAGTACTTC

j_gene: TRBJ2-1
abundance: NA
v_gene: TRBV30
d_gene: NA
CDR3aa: CAWSVGEKQFF
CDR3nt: TGTGCCTGGAGTGTCGGCGAGAAGCAGTTCTTC

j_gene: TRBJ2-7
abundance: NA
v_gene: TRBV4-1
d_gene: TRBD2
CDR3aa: CASSPTRAGDTYEQYF
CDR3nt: TGCGCCAGCAGCCCTACGAGAGCGGGGGACACCTACGAGCAGTACTTC

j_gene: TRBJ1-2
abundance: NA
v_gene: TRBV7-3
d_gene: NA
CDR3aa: CASSLEGHYGYTF
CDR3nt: TGTGCCAGCAGCTTAGAGGGCCACTATGGCTACACCTTC

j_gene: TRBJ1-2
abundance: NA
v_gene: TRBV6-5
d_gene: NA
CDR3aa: CASSTSTTVYGYTF
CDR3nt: TGTGCCAGCTCTACATCGACAACGGTCTATGGCTACACCTTC

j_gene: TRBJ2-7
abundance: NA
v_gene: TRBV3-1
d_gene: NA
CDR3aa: CASSQGSGLPYYEQYF
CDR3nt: TGTGCCAGCAGCCAAGGTAGTGGCCTTCCCTACTACGAGCAGTACTTC

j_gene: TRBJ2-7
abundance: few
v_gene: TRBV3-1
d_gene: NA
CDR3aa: CASSQDTEQYF
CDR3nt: TGTGCCAGCAGCCAAGATACCGAGCAGTACTTC

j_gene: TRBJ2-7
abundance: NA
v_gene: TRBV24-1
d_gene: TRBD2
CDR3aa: CATSSTTSGRMYF
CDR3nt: TGTGCCACCAGTTCTACGACTAGCGGGAGAATGTACTTC

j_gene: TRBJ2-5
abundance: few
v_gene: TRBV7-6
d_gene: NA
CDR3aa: CASSLEPLGETQYF
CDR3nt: TGTGCCAGCAGCTTAGAACCACTTGGAGAGACCCAGTACTTC

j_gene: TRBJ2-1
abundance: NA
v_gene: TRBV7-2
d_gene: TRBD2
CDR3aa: CASSFFLAGSFYNGQFF
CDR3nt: TGTGCCAGCAGCTTTTTCCTAGCGGGATCATTCTACAATGGGCAGTTCTTC

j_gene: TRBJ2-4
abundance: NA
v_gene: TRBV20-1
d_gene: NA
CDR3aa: CSASSRGVAKNIQYF
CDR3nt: TGCAGTGCTAGCTCCAGGGGGGTAGCCAAAAACATTCAGTACTTC

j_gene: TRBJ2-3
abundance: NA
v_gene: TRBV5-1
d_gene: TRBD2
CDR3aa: CASSFTPSSGTSRSTDTQYF
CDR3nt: TGCGCCAGCAGCTTCACTCCGTCTAGCGGGACCTCGCGAAGCACAGATACGCAGTATTTT

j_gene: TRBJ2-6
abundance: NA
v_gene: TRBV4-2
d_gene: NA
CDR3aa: CASRSPGANVLTF
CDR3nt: TGTGCCAGTCGGAGCCCTGGGGCCAACGTCCTGACTTTC

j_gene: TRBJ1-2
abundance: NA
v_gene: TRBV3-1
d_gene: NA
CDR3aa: CASSQAGEGLRNYGYTF
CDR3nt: TGTGCCAGCAGCCAGGCGGGCGAGGGACTGCGAAACTATGGCTACACCTTC

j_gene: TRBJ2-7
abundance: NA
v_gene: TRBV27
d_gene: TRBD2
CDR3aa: CASSTYDLAGVEQYF
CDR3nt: TGTGCCAGCAGTACCTATGATTTGGCGGGGGTCGAGCAGTACTTC

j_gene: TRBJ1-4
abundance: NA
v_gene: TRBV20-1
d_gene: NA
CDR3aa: CSARRPPGANEKLFF
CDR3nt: TGCAGTGCTAGGCGACCTCCCGGGGCTAATGAAAAACTGTTTTTT

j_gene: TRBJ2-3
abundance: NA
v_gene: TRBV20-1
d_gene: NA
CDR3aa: CSAARGDTQYF
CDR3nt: TGCAGTGCAGCCCGGGGAGATACGCAGTATTTT

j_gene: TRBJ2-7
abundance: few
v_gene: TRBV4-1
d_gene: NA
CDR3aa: CASSQEGISSYEQYF
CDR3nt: TGCGCCAGCAGCCAAGAGGGAATCTCGTCCTACGAGCAGTACTTC

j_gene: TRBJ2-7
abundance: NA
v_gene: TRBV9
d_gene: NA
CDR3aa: CASSVEWAHEQYF
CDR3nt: TGTGCCAGCAGCGTAGAGTGGGCCCACGAGCAGTACTTC

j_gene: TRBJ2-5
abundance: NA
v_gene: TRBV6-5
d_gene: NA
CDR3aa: CATFQTTGTQYF
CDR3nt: TGTGCCACGTTTCAGACAACGGGGACCCAGTACTTC

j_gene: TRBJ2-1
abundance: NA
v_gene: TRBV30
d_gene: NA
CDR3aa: CAAPGGYNEQFF
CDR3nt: TGTGCCGCCCCCGGTGGTTACAATGAGCAGTTCTTC

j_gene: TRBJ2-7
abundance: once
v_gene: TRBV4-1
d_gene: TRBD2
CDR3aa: CASSQGTSGSPHEQYF
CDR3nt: TGCGCCAGCAGCCAAGGGACTAGCGGGAGTCCCCACGAGCAGTACTTC

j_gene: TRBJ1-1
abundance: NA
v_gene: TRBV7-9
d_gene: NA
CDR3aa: CASSGGAENTEAFF
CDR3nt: TGTGCCAGCAGCGGGGGAGCAGAGAACACTGAAGCTTTCTTT

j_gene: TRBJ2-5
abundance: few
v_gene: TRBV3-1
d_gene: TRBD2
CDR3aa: CASSPRLAGNQETQYF
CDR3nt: TGTGCCAGCAGCCCTCGACTAGCGGGGAACCAAGAGACCCAGTACTTC

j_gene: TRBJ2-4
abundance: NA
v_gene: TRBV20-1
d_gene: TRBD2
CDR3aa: CSAREGGGTSKNIQYF
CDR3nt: TGCAGTGCTAGAGAAGGCGGGGGGACCTCCAAAAACATTCAGTACTTC

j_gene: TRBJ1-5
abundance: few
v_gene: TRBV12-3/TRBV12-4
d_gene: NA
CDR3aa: CASSFRADQPQHF
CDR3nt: TGTGCCAGCAGTTTCAGGGCCGATCAGCCCCAGCATTTT

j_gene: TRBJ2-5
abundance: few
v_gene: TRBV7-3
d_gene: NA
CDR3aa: CASSMGGGRETQYF
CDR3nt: TGTGCCAGCAGCATGGGGGGCGGGAGAGAGACCCAGTACTTC

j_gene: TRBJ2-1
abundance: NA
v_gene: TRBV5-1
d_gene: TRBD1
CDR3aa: CASSSGQGGYNEQFF
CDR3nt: TGCGCCAGCAGCTCTGGACAGGGAGGTTACAATGAGCAGTTCTTC

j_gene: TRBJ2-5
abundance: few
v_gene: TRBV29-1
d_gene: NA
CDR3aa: CSVGSLASETQYF
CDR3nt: TGCAGCGTTGGATCCCTAGCATCGGAGACCCAGTACTTC

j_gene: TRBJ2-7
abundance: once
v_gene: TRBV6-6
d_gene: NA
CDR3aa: CASSSPTLTAYEQYF
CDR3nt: TGTGCCAGCAGTTCCCCGACACTTACAGCCTACGAGCAGTACTTC

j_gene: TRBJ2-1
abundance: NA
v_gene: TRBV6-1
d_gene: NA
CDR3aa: CAIVLGRRNEQFF
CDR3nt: TGTGCCATCGTGCTAGGGAGGCGCAATGAGCAGTTCTTC

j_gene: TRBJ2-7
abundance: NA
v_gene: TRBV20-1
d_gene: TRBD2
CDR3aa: CSARGPTSANYEQYF
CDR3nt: TGCAGTGCTAGAGGTCCGACTAGCGCCAACTACGAGCAGTACTTC